Below, 17 T cell receptor beta chains from the same sample are listed, as sequenced in a study of T-cell memory formation after mild COVID-19. TCRdb reanalysed the 5' RACE reads using MiXCR and keeps one entry per CDR3 protein. The repertoire holds about 620,000 distinct CDR3 sequences, with roughly 18% as singletons. Sequenced input: PBMCs or a T cell subset sorted from them (not recorded which). The receptors were sampled from an adult woman who had mild COVID-19 (a few samples of this study predate the infection). Cell type and time point are not known.

Points on this clonotype: This may come from a read error, since a much larger clone is one base off. This CDR3 is CASSLGAGPTDTQYF. In DNA form, the CDR3 reads TGTGCCAGCAGCTTAGGGGCGGGGCCCACAGATACGCAGTATTTT. This chain links TRBV11-2 with TRBJ2-3; tentatively, D is TRBD2 (6 bases). Trimming took off 1 base at V and 2 bases at J, with 10 bases between the two ends. The germline CDR1 and CDR2 sequences are SGHAT and FQNNGV. CDR3 length: 15 amino acids.

This clonotype turned up a few times. The chain has TRBV20-1 and TRBJ2-1; tentatively, D is TRBD1 (6 bases). Trimming left V 5 bases short and J 4 bases short, with 18 bases between. This CDR3 spans 15 amino acids. The V gene's germline CDR1 is DFQATT and CDR2 SNEGSKA (reference sequence). The CDR3: CSARPLSGQYNEQFF. CDR3 DNA sequence: TGCAGTGCTCGACCACTGAGTGGACAGTACAATGAGCAGTTCTTC.

V usage is TRBV9 and J usage is TRBJ2-1; D may be TRBD1 (6 bases). CDR3 length equals 13 residues. Germline V gene lookup returns CDR1 SGDLS and CDR2 YYNGEE. The V gene lost 4 bases and the J gene lost 9 bases, with 14 bases spanning the gap. CDR3 in amino acids: CASSSRGRGEQFF. The DNA for the CDR3 is TGTGCCAGCAGCTCCAGGGGCCGCGGTGAGCAGTTCTTC.

This chain links TRBV29-1 with TRBJ2-3; 7 bases fit TRBD2. Looked up from germline, CDR1 is SQVTM and CDR2 is ANQGSEA. The CDR3 sequence is 13 residues long. With 4 bases clipped from V and 4 bases from J, the junction kept 5 bases outside the gene matches. In nucleotides, the CDR3 is TGCAGCGTTGTCGAGGGGAGGGCAGATACGCAGTATTTT. Its translation is CSVVEGRADTQYF.

This clonotype was recorded a few times. The V gene is TRBV7-8, the J gene TRBJ1-5; D not resolved. Trimming took off 0 bases at V and 5 bases at J, with 11 bases between the two ends. The CDR3 length is 15 residues. Germline CDR1 is SGHVS and CDR2 is FQNEAQ. The CDR3 sequence: CASSLAEGSHQPQHF. CDR3 coding DNA: TGTGCCAGCAGCTTAGCGGAGGGCAGCCATCAGCCCCAGCATTTT.

The gene calls are TRBV6-5 and TRBJ2-2; 9 bases map to TRBD1. Trimming at V came to 2 bases and at J to 6 bases, leaving 10 bases not matched to a gene. Germline CDR1 is MNHEY and CDR2 is SVGAGI. The CDR3 is made up of 17 amino acids. In nucleotides, the CDR3 is TGTGCCAGCAGTTACGTCTCCCGGGACAGGGTCCCCGGGGAGCTGTTTTTT. It yields the protein CASSYVSRDRVPGELFF.

V and J are TRBV3-1 and TRBJ2-1; D is undetermined. The CDR3 covers 15 residues. With 0 bases removed from V and 2 bases from J, the gap between germline ends came to 8 bases. The germline V gene has CDR1 LGHDT and CDR2 YNNKEL (reference sequence). The CDR3 DNA is TGTGCCAGCAGCCAAGATTTGGGGACCTACAATGAGCAGTTCTTC. The encoded protein is CASSQDLGTYNEQFF.

The chain carries TRBV6-6 and TRBJ1-3, with D perhaps TRBD1 (5 bases). This CDR3 is 13 amino acids long. V shed 5 bases and J shed 3 bases, with 8 bases lying between them. The germline V gene has CDR1 MNHNY and CDR2 SVGAGI (reference sequence). The CDR3 protein is CASSGADGNTIYF. CDR3 bases: TGTGCCAGCAGTGGGGCGGATGGAAACACCATATATTTT.

The J gene is TRBJ2-1, the V gene TRBV9; 10 bases match TRBD2. The J segment lost 8 bases and the V segment lost 3 bases, leaving 8 bases of the junction unmatched. The CDR3 runs to 15 residues. Germline CDR1 SGDLS, CDR2 YYNGEE. This chain's CDR3 is CASSAASGRLHEQFF. In DNA form, the CDR3 reads TGTGCCAGCAGCGCCGCTAGCGGGAGACTCCATGAGCAGTTCTTC.

V and J are TRBV5-1 and TRBJ1-2, with D tentatively TRBD1 (6 bases). Per the germline V gene, CDR1 is SGHRS and CDR2 is YFSETQ. This CDR3 comprises 13 residues. V dropped 6 bases and J dropped 2 bases, with 11 bases sitting between them. This chain's CDR3 is CASKTGRNYGYTF. CDR3 sequence (DNA): TGCGCCAGCAAGACAGGAAGAAACTATGGCTACACCTTC.

This clonotype was seen at least ten times. The CDR3 DNA follows: TGTGCCAGCAGCCCAAAGATCCAGCCCCGTCGGACTGAAGCTTTCTTT. Translation: CASSPKIQPRRTEAFF. The chain carries TRBV3-1 and TRBJ1-1; D unresolved. CDR1 LGHDT and CDR2 YNNKEL come from the germline V gene (reference sequence). V dropped 4 bases and J dropped 5 bases, with 20 bases sitting between them. The CDR3 covers 16 residues.

The chain is built from TRBV7-9 and TRBJ2-7; 15 bases line up with TRBD2. Germline V gene lookup returns CDR1 SEHNR and CDR2 FQNEAQ (reference sequence). This CDR3 contains 18 residues. J was trimmed by 0 bases and V by 4 bases; bases with no gene match: 7. CDR3 sequence reads: CASSSGLAGGGPSYEQYF. The CDR3 DNA is TGTGCCAGCAGCTCAGGACTAGCGGGAGGGGGGCCCTCCTACGAGCAGTACTTC.

This clonotype was counted a single time. The V call is TRBV7-6, the J call TRBJ2-2; 13 positions match TRBD2. The J segment lost 0 bases and the V segment lost 5 bases, leaving 6 bases of the junction unmatched. The length of the CDR3 is 18 residues. Germline CDR1 is SGHVS and CDR2 is FNYEAQ. The CDR3 DNA reads as TGTGCCAGCAGCCGTCCGACTAGCGGGAGGACGAACACCGGGGAGCTGTTTTTT. Translated: CASSRPTSGRTNTGELFF.

CDR3 protein: CASSYHTSVDEQYF. DNA of the CDR3: TGTGCCAGCAGTTACCATACTAGCGTCGACGAGCAGTACTTC. The chain uses TRBV6-6 and TRBJ2-7, with 7 bases matching TRBD2. With 2 bases clipped from V and 5 bases from J, the junction kept 6 bases outside the gene matches. Germline lookup yields CDR1 MNHNY and CDR2 SVGAGI (reference sequence). This CDR3 comprises 14 residues.

This clonotype has only a few counts. The chain joins TRBV11-2 to TRBJ2-1; possibly TRBD1 or TRBD2 for D (5 bases each). This CDR3 has 14 amino acids. The germline V and J ends were trimmed by 4 bases and 6 bases, with 13 bases remaining between them. Germline V gives CDR1 SGHAT, CDR2 FQNNGV. Here the CDR3 reads CASSSGGRINEQFF. The CDR3 DNA is TGTGCCAGCAGCTCTGGGGGTCGGATCAATGAGCAGTTCTTC.

This clonotype occurred a few times. The V gene is TRBV7-9, the J gene TRBJ2-1, with D hard to call. The germline V and J ends were trimmed by 4 bases and 11 bases, with 9 bases remaining between them. Germline CDR1 SEHNR, CDR2 FQNEAQ (reference sequence). The CDR3 totals 11 residues. CDR3 sequence (DNA): TGTGCCAGCAGCTACGGACCTAAGCAGTTCTTC. This gives the protein CASSYGPKQFF.

This clonotype was picked up a small number of times. The chain employs TRBV6-6 and TRBJ2-7; D is perhaps TRBD1 (6 bases). In germline, CDR1 is MNHNY, CDR2 SVGAGI (reference sequence). The CDR3 is 13 residues long. Trimming cost V 2 bases and J 5 bases, with 10 bases left between them. The CDR3 coding sequence is TGTGCCAGCAGTTACCAGACAGGAAACGAGCAGTACTTC. It encodes CASSYQTGNEQYF.